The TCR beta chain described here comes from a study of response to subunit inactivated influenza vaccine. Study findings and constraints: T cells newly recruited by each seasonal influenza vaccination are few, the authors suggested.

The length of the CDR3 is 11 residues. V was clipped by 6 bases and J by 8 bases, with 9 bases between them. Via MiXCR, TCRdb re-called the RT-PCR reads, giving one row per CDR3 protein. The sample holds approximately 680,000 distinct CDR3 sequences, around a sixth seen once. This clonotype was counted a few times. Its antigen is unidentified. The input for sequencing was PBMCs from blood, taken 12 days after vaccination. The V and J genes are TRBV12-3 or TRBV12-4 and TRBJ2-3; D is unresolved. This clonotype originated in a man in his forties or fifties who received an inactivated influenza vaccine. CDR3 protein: CASSPSRTQYF. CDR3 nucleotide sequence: TGTGCCAGCAGCCCCTCCCGTACGCAGTATTTT.